The rows below give T cell receptor beta chains drawn from one sample of a study of regulatory T cells in long-lasting Graves disease. TCRdb re-called the multiplex PCR reads with MiXCR, one entry per CDR3 protein. The sample lists over 500,000 distinct CDR3 sequences, roughly 15% occurring once. These same data were also listed under a study on T cells in Graves' hyperthyroidism and ophthalmopathy.

This sample comprised peripheral blood mononuclear cells (PBMCs), obtained at new diagnosis, from a patient treated with antithyroid drugs. All receptors derive from a woman aged 25 to 39 with Graves disease. CDR3s include the opening cysteine and the closing phenylalanine or tryptophan. The D gene is left open where the match is weak. Clone size, where shown, is once, few, many, or a class for clones that have expanded.

abundance: many
d_gene: .
v_gene: TRBV19
j_gene: TRBJ2-1
CDR3nt: TGTGCCAGTAGTAAGGCGGGCGCGACTTACAATGAGCAGTTCTTC
CDR3aa: CASSKAGATYNEQFF

abundance: .
d_gene: .
v_gene: TRBV28
j_gene: TRBJ2-7
CDR3nt: TGTGCCAGCAGTTTTATTGGAGGGGAGCAGTACTTC
CDR3aa: CASSFIGGEQYF

abundance: .
d_gene: .
v_gene: TRBV30
j_gene: TRBJ1-2
CDR3nt: TGTGCCTGGATCCGTTTAGGATATGAAAACTATGGCTACACCTTC
CDR3aa: CAWIRLGYENYGYTF

abundance: many
d_gene: TRBD1
v_gene: TRBV28
j_gene: TRBJ1-6
CDR3nt: TGTGCCAGCAGTACGGACAGGGTGCATTGGGGATCACCCCTCCACTTT
CDR3aa: CASSTDRVHWGSPLHF

abundance: few
d_gene: TRBD1
v_gene: TRBV6-2/TRBV6-3
j_gene: TRBJ2-1
CDR3nt: TGTGCCAGCAGTGGCACAGGGGCACCCAAGGGGATATACAATGAGCAGTTCTTC
CDR3aa: CASSGTGAPKGIYNEQFF

abundance: .
d_gene: .
v_gene: TRBV7-9
j_gene: TRBJ1-2
CDR3nt: TGTGCCAGCAGCTTAGAAGTGGGCGGCCCTAACTATGGCTACACCTTC
CDR3aa: CASSLEVGGPNYGYTF

abundance: .
d_gene: TRBD1
v_gene: TRBV29-1
j_gene: TRBJ2-1
CDR3nt: TGCAGCGTGGGGGGTTCCCGGGACAGGGGGCACAATGAGCAGTTCTTC
CDR3aa: CSVGGSRDRGHNEQFF

abundance: .
d_gene: .
v_gene: TRBV29-1
j_gene: TRBJ2-6
CDR3nt: TGCAGCGTTGAAGATCTCGACTCTGGGGCCAACGTCCTGACTTTC
CDR3aa: CSVEDLDSGANVLTF

abundance: few
d_gene: TRBD2
v_gene: TRBV18
j_gene: TRBJ2-1
CDR3nt: TGTGCCAGCTCGGTAGCGGGAGGGCCTTATGAGCAGTTCTTC
CDR3aa: CASSVAGGPYEQFF

abundance: .
d_gene: .
v_gene: TRBV11-2
j_gene: TRBJ2-7
CDR3nt: TGTGCCAGCAGCAAGAGAGGGACCGGAGAATACGAGCAGTACTTC
CDR3aa: CASSKRGTGEYEQYF

abundance: many
d_gene: TRBD1
v_gene: TRBV5-1
j_gene: TRBJ2-5
CDR3nt: TGCGCCAGCAGCCAGTCGGGACAGCAAGAGACCCAGTACTTC
CDR3aa: CASSQSGQQETQYF

abundance: .
d_gene: TRBD2
v_gene: TRBV20-1
j_gene: TRBJ2-7
CDR3nt: TGCAGTGCTAGGGCTGGACTAGCGGCCTCCTACGAGCAGTACTTC
CDR3aa: CSARAGLAASYEQYF

abundance: few
d_gene: TRBD2
v_gene: TRBV20-1
j_gene: TRBJ2-7
CDR3nt: TGCAGTGCTTCTAAGGTAGGGGGTAAACTAGCGGGAACCTACGAGCAGTACTTC
CDR3aa: CSASKVGGKLAGTYEQYF

abundance: many
d_gene: .
v_gene: TRBV3-1
j_gene: TRBJ1-1
CDR3nt: TGTGCCAGCAGCCGGAGCCCCTGGGGCACTGAAGCTTTCTTT
CDR3aa: CASSRSPWGTEAFF

abundance: few
d_gene: .
v_gene: TRBV7-2
j_gene: TRBJ1-3
CDR3nt: TGTGCCAGCAGCTCCGCCCGTGGACAGACCTCTGGAAACACCATATATTTT
CDR3aa: CASSSARGQTSGNTIYF

abundance: .
d_gene: TRBD2
v_gene: TRBV19
j_gene: TRBJ2-2
CDR3nt: TGTGCCAGTAGTACCGCTGGACGGACTAGCGGGAGGGTCACCGGGGAGCTGTTTTTT
CDR3aa: CASSTAGRTSGRVTGELFF

abundance: few
d_gene: .
v_gene: TRBV27
j_gene: TRBJ2-1
CDR3nt: TGTGCCAGCAGCCCGGGGGAGATAGCGGTCCTCTCCTACAATGAGCAGTTCTTC
CDR3aa: CASSPGEIAVLSYNEQFF

abundance: many
d_gene: .
v_gene: TRBV19
j_gene: TRBJ1-2
CDR3nt: TGTGCCAGTAGCCTCCATACCGGTAACTATGGCTACACCTTC
CDR3aa: CASSLHTGNYGYTF

abundance: .
d_gene: .
v_gene: TRBV4-3
j_gene: TRBJ2-7
CDR3nt: TGCGCCAGCAGCCAAGAAGGGGGCTCCTACGAGCAGTACTTC
CDR3aa: CASSQEGGSYEQYF

abundance: .
d_gene: TRBD1
v_gene: TRBV28
j_gene: TRBJ2-5
CDR3nt: TGTGCCAGCAGTTTGCCAGGGGGCCAAGAGACCCAGTACTTC
CDR3aa: CASSLPGGQETQYF

abundance: .
d_gene: TRBD1
v_gene: TRBV6-1
j_gene: TRBJ2-5
CDR3nt: TGTGCCGGGGACAGGGAAGAGACCCAGTACTTC
CDR3aa: CAGDREETQYF

abundance: .
d_gene: .
v_gene: TRBV20-1
j_gene: TRBJ2-7
CDR3nt: TGCAGTGCTAGTTTGGGGGGCTCAAGAAACGAGCAGTACTTC
CDR3aa: CSASLGGSRNEQYF

abundance: .
d_gene: TRBD1
v_gene: TRBV19
j_gene: TRBJ1-5
CDR3nt: TGTGCCAGTAGTAAGGACAGGGGGTCCTGGCAGCCCCAGCATTTT
CDR3aa: CASSKDRGSWQPQHF

abundance: .
d_gene: .
v_gene: TRBV29-1
j_gene: TRBJ1-5
CDR3nt: TGCAGCGTCGACCTGACAGATTTCAATCAGCCCCAGCATTTT
CDR3aa: CSVDLTDFNQPQHF

abundance: many
d_gene: TRBD2
v_gene: TRBV12-3/TRBV12-4
j_gene: TRBJ2-1
CDR3nt: TGTGCCAGCAGTTTTTCCGGGACTAGCGGCTCCTACAATGAGCAGTTCTTC
CDR3aa: CASSFSGTSGSYNEQFF

abundance: few
d_gene: .
v_gene: TRBV5-1
j_gene: TRBJ2-7
CDR3nt: TGCGCCAGCAGCTCTTCGGGGGGCAGTACATCCTACGAGCAGTACTTC
CDR3aa: CASSSSGGSTSYEQYF

abundance: few
d_gene: .
v_gene: TRBV30
j_gene: TRBJ2-7
CDR3nt: TGTGCCTGGACGCCTCTACCAGGGAGATACGAGCAGTACTTC
CDR3aa: CAWTPLPGRYEQYF

abundance: many
d_gene: .
v_gene: TRBV6-1
j_gene: TRBJ2-2
CDR3nt: TGTGCCAGCTCCGGATGGGGAGAAGGGAACACCGGGGAGCTGTTTTTT
CDR3aa: CASSGWGEGNTGELFF

abundance: .
d_gene: .
v_gene: TRBV18
j_gene: TRBJ1-3
CDR3nt: TGTGCCAGCTCAGGGACGATGGGATCTGGAAACACCATATATTTT
CDR3aa: CASSGTMGSGNTIYF

abundance: many
d_gene: .
v_gene: TRBV9
j_gene: TRBJ2-3
CDR3nt: TGTGCCAGCAGCGTAGGACTCACAGATACGCAGTATTTT
CDR3aa: CASSVGLTDTQYF

abundance: many
d_gene: .
v_gene: TRBV2
j_gene: TRBJ2-5
CDR3nt: TGTGCCAGCAGGGAGGACATTGGAGAGACCCAGTACTTC
CDR3aa: CASREDIGETQYF

abundance: .
d_gene: .
v_gene: TRBV5-6
j_gene: TRBJ2-7
CDR3nt: TGTGCCAGCAGCCTGGCAGGGGCTCAGAATCCCTACGAGCAGTACTTC
CDR3aa: CASSLAGAQNPYEQYF

abundance: many
d_gene: .
v_gene: TRBV7-9
j_gene: TRBJ1-1
CDR3nt: TGTGCCAGCAATGAGGTTAACACTGAAGCTTTCTTT
CDR3aa: CASNEVNTEAFF

abundance: .
d_gene: TRBD2
v_gene: TRBV5-1
j_gene: TRBJ2-5
CDR3nt: TGCGCCAGCAGCTTACTAGCGGGAGTGCGGGAGACCCAGTACTTC
CDR3aa: CASSLLAGVRETQYF

abundance: few
d_gene: .
v_gene: TRBV19
j_gene: TRBJ2-1
CDR3nt: TGTGCCAGTAGCCGGGGACTTGCTATAACCTACAATGAGCAGTTCTTC
CDR3aa: CASSRGLAITYNEQFF

abundance: many
d_gene: TRBD1
v_gene: TRBV28
j_gene: TRBJ2-7
CDR3nt: TGTGCCAGCAGCCCTTCACAGGGGGCTGCCTACGAGCAGTACTTC
CDR3aa: CASSPSQGAAYEQYF

abundance: .
d_gene: .
v_gene: TRBV4-1
j_gene: TRBJ1-5
CDR3nt: TGCGCCAGCAGCTTAGACAGATATAGCAATCAGCCCCAGCATTTT
CDR3aa: CASSLDRYSNQPQHF

abundance: .
d_gene: .
v_gene: TRBV2
j_gene: TRBJ2-7
CDR3nt: TGTGCCAGCAGCTTAGAGTGGGGAAGGGGCGAGCAGTACTTC
CDR3aa: CASSLEWGRGEQYF

abundance: few
d_gene: TRBD1
v_gene: TRBV11-3
j_gene: TRBJ1-3
CDR3nt: TGTGCCAGCAGCTTTGGGACAGGGGACGCTGGAAACACCATATATTTT
CDR3aa: CASSFGTGDAGNTIYF

abundance: few
d_gene: TRBD1
v_gene: TRBV3-1
j_gene: TRBJ1-4
CDR3nt: TGTGCCAGCAGTCAGGTCGGGGGGACAGTTGAAAAACTGTTTTTT
CDR3aa: CASSQVGGTVEKLFF